This T cell receptor beta chain stems from a study of cytomegalovirus exposure and HLA in healthy donors. The germline V gene has CDR1 MNHEY and CDR2 SVGAGI. Deletions cut 6 bases from V and 1 base from J, with 6 bases between. The CDR3 consists of 12 residues. The primer mix had 60 Vbeta and 13 Jbeta primers. Sequencing used immunoSEQ multiplex PCR; TCRdb keeps in-frame clones, though not all of them. The sample lists fewer than 120,000 clones; roughly 80% were seen once. The specimen was PBMCs. The TCR comes from a woman in her thirties in good health and CMV-seronegative. This sequence joins TRBV6-5 and TRBJ1-2, with D maybe TRBD1 (6 bases). CDR3 DNA sequence: TGTGCCAGCAGGGGACATAACTATGGCTACACCTTC. Protein sequence: CASRGHNYGYTF.